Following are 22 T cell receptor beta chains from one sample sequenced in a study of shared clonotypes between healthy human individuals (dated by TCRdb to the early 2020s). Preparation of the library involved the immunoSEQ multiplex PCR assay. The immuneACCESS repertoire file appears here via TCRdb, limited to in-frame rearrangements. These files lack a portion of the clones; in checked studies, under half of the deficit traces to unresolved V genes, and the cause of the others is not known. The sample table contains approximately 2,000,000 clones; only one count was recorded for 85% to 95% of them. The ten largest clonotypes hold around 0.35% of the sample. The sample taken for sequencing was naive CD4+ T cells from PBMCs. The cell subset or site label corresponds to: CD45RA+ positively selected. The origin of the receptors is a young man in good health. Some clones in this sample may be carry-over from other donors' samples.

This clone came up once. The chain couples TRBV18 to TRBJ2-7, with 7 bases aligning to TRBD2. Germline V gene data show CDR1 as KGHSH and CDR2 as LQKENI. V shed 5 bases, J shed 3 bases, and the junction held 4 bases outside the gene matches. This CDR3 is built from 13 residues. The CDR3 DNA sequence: TGTGCCAGCTCAGCGGGGGTACTCTACGAGCAGTACTTC. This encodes CASSAGVLYEQYF.

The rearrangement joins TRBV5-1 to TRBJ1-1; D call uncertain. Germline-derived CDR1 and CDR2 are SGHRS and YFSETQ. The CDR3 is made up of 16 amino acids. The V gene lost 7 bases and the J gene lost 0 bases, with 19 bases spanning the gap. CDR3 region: CASSYAGQDLNTEAFF. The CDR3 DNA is TGCGCCAGCTCCTACGCGGGCCAGGATTTGAACACTGAAGCTTTCTTT. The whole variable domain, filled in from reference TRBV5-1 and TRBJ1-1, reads KAGVTQTPRYLIKTRGQQVTLSCSPISGHRSVSWYQQTPGQGLQFLFEYFSETQRNKGNFPGRFSGRQFSNSRSEMNVSTLELGDSALYLCASSYAGQDLNTEAFFGQGTRLTVV.

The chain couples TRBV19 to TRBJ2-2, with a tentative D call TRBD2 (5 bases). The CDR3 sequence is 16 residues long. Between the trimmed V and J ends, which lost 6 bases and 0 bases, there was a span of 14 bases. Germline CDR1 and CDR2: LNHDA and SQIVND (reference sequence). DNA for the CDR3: TGTGCCAGTAGAGTGGGCGGGCTTACGAACACCGGGGAGCTGTTTTTT. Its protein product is CASRVGGLTNTGELFF.

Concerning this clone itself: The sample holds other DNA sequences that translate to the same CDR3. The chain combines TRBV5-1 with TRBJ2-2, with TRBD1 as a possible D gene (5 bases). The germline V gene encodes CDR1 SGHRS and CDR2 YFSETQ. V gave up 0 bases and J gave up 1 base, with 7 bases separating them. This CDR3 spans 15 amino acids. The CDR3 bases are TGCGCCAGCAGCTTGGCTGACAGGAACACCGGGGAGCTGTTTTTT. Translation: CASSLADRNTGELFF.

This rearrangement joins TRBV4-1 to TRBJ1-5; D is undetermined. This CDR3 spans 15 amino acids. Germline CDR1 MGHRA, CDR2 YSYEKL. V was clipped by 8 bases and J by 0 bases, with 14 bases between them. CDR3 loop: CASRGDRYSNQPQHF. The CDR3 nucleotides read TGCGCCAGCCGAGGAGACCGATATAGCAATCAGCCCCAGCATTTT.

This CDR3 reads CANDRGITEAFF. DNA for the CDR3: TGTGCCAACGACAGGGGAATCACTGAAGCTTTCTTT. The rearrangement uses TRBV27 and TRBJ1-1, with TRBD1 identical over 8 bases. Trimming at V came to 10 bases and at J to 4 bases, leaving 5 bases not matched to a gene. Germline loops: CDR1 MNHEY, CDR2 SMNVEV (reference sequence). The CDR3 runs to 12 residues.

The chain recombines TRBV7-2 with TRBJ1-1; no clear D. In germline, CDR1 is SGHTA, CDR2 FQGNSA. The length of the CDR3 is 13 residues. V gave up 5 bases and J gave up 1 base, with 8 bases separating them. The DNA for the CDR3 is TGTGCCAGCAGCAAAGAGCGGAACACTGAAGCTTTCTTT. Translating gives CASSKERNTEAFF.

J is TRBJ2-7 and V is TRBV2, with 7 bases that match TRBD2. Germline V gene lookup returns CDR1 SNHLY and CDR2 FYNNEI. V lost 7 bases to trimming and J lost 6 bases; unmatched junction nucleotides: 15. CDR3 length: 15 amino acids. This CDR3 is CASTYLGEGALEQYF. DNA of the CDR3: TGTGCCAGCACCTACTTGGGGGAGGGAGCCCTCGAGCAGTACTTC.

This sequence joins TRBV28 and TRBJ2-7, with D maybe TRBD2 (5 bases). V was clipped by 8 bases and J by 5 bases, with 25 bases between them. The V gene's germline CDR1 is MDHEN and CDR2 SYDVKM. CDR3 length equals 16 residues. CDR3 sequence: CASGGPGTVGFNEQYF. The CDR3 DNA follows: TGTGCCAGCGGTGGACCGGGAACGGTTGGGTTTAACGAGCAGTACTTC.

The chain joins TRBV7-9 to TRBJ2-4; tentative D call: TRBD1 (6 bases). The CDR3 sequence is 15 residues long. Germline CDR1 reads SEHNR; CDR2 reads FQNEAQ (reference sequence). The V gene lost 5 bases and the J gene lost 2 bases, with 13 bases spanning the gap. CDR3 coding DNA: TGTGCCAGCAGCACCATACAGGGTTCCAAAAACATTCAGTACTTC. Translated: CASSTIQGSKNIQYF.

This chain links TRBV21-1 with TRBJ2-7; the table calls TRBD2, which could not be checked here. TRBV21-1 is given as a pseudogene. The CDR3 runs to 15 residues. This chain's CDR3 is CASSTGREAGYEQYF. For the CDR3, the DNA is TGTGCCAGCAGCACCGGCAGGGAGGCGGGCTACGAGCAGTACTTC.

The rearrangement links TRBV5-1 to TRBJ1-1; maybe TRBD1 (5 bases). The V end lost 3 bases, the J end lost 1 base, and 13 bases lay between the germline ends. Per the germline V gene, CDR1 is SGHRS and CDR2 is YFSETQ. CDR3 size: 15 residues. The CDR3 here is CASSSLTGPNTEAFF. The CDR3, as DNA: TGCGCCAGCAGCTCGTTAACAGGACCGAACACTGAAGCTTTCTTT.

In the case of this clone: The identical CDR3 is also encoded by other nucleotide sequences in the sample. In DNA form, the CDR3 reads TGTGCCAGCAGCCAAGGGGCCTACGAGCAGTACTTC. Amino acid sequence: CASSQGAYEQYF. The chain employs TRBV5-6 and TRBJ2-7; TRBD1 might be the D (5 bases). The germline CDR1 and CDR2 sequences are SGHDT and YYEEEE. V lost 4 bases and J lost 2, with 7 bases in between. The CDR3 is 12 amino acids.

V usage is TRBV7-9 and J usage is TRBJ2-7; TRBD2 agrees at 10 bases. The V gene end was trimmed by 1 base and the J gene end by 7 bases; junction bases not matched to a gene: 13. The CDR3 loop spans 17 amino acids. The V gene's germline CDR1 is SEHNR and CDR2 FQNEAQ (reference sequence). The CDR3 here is CASSLVLGGLAGDEQYF. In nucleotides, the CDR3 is TGTGCCAGCAGCTTAGTTTTGGGGGGTCTAGCGGGAGATGAGCAGTACTTC.

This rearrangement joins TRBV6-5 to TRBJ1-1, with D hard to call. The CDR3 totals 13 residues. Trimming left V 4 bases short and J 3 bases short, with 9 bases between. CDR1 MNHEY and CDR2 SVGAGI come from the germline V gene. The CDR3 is CASSSQRDTEAFF. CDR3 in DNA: TGTGCCAGCAGTTCCCAGCGAGACACTGAAGCTTTCTTT.

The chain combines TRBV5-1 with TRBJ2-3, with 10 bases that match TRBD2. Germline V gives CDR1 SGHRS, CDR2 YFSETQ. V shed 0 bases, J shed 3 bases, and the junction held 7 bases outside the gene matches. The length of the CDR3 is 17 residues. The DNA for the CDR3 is TGCGCCAGCAGCTTGGCGTCTAGGACTAGCGGAACAGATACGCAGTATTTT. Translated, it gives CASSLASRTSGTDTQYF.

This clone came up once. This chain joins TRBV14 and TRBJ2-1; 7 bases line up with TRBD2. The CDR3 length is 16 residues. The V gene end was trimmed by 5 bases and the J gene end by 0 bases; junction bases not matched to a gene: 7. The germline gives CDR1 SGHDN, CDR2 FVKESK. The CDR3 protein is CASSALARSSYNEQFF. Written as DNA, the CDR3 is TGTGCCAGCAGCGCACTAGCGAGGAGCTCCTACAATGAGCAGTTCTTC.

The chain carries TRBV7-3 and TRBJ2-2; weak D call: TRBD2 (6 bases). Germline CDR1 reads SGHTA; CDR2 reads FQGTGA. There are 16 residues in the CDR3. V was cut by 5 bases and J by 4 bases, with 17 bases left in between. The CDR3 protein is CASSPSLLGGTGELFF. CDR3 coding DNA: TGTGCCAGCAGCCCGAGCCTTTTGGGGGGCACCGGGGAGCTGTTTTTT.

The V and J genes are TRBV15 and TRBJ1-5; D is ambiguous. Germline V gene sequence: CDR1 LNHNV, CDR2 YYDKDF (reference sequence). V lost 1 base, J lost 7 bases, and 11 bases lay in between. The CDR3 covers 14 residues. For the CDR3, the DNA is TGTGCCACCAGCAGAGCTCTAAGGGAACAGCCCCAGCATTTT. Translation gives CATSRALREQPQHF.

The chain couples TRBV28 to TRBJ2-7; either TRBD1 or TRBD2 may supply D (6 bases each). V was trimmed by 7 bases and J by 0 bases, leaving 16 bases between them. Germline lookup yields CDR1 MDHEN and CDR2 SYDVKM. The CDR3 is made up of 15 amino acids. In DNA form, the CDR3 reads TGTGCCAGCAATTTGCGGGACACCCACTCCTACGAGCAGTACTTC. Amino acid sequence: CASNLRDTHSYEQYF.

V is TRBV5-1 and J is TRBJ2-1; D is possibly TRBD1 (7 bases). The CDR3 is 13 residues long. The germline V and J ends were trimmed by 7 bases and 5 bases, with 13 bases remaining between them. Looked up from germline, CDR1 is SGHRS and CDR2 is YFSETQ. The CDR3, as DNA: TGCGCCAGCGCGCGGGACAGAAACAATGAGCAGTTCTTC. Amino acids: CASARDRNNEQFF. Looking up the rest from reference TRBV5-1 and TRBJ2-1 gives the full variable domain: KAGVTQTPRYLIKTRGQQVTLSCSPISGHRSVSWYQQTPGQGLQFLFEYFSETQRNKGNFPGRFSGRQFSNSRSEMNVSTLELGDSALYLCASARDRNNEQFFGPGTRLTVL.

DNA of the CDR3: TGTGCCAGCAGCCTAAATCGCCAGCAGTTCTTC. As protein: CASSLNRQQFF. This chain links TRBV4-2 with TRBJ2-1; D is unclear. This CDR3 region has 11 residues. Per germline, CDR1 LGHNA and CDR2 YNFKEQ. Trimming took 4 bases from V and 11 from J, leaving 9 bases between them.